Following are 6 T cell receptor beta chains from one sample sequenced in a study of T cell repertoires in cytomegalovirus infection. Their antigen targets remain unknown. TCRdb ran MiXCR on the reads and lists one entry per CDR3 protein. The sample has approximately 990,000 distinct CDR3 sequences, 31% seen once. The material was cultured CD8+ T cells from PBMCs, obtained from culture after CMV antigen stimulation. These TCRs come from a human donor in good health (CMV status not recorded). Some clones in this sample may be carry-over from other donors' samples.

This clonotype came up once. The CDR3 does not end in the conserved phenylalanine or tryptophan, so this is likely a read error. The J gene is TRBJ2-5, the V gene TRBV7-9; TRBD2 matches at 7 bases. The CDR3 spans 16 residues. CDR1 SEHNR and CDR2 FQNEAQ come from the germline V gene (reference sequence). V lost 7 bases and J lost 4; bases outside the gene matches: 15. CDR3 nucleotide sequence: TGTGCCAGCATCCTAGGGGAGGGCGCCGTGGGAGAGACCCAGTACTCC. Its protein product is CASILGEGAVGETQYS.

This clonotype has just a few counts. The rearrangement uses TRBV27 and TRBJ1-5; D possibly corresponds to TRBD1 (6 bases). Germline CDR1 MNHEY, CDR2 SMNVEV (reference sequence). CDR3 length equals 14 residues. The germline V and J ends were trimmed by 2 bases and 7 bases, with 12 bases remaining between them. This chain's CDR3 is CASSLGGRWQPQHF. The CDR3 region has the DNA TGTGCCAGCAGTTTAGGGGGGCGGTGGCAGCCCCAGCATTTT.

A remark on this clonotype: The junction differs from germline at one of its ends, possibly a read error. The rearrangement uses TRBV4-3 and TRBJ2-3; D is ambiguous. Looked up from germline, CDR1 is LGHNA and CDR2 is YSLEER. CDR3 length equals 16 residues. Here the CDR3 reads CASSQDPRANTETQYF. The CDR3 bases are TGCGCCAGCAGCCAAGATCCCCGGGCAAACACAGAGACGCAGTATTTT.

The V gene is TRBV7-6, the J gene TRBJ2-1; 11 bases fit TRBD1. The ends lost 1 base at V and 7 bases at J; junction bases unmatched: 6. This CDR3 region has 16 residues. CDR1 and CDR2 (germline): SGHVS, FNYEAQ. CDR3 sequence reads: CASSLDAGQGVNEQFF. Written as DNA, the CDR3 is TGTGCCAGCAGCTTAGATGCGGGACAGGGGGTTAATGAGCAGTTCTTC.

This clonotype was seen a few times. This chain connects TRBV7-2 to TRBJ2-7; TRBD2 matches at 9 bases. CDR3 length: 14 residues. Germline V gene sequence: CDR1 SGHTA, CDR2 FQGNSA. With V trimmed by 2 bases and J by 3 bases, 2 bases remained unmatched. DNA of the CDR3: TGTGCCAGCAGCTTATGGACTAGCGACTACGAGCAGTACTTC. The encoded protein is CASSLWTSDYEQYF. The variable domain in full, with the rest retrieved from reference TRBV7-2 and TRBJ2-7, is GAGVSQSPSNKVTEKGKDVELRCDPISGHTALYWYRQSLGQGLEFLIYFQGNSAPDKSGLPSDRFSAERTGGSVSTLTIQRTQQEDSAVYLCASSLWTSDYEQYFGPGTRLTVT.

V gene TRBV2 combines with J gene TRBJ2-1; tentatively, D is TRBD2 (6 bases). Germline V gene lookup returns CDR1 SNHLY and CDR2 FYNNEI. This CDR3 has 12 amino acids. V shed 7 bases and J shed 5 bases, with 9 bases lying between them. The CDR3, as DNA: TGTGCCAGCATAGGGAGGAACAATGAGCAGTTCTTC. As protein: CASIGRNNEQFF. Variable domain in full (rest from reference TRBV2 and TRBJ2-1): EPEVTQTPSHQVTQMGQEVILRCVPISNHLYFYWYRQILGQKVEFLVSFYNNEISEKSEIFDDQFSVERPDGSNFTLKIRSTKLEDSAMYFCASIGRNNEQFFGPGTRLTVL.